The sequence of this TCR beta chain was determined in a study of blood T cell repertoires in COVID-19. Here immunoSEQ multiplex PCR was the method, and the copy in TCRdb shows in-frame clones only, minus some. The sample lists roughly 500,000 clones, about 88% occurring once. The germline CDR1 and CDR2 sequences are SNHLY and FYNNEI. The CDR3 runs 14 residues. Trimming took off 8 bases at V and 8 bases at J, with 19 bases between the two ends. The J gene is TRBJ2-1, the V gene TRBV2, with D tentatively TRBD1 (5 bases). The receptor's source is a man between 18 and 29 years old with COVID-19, enrolled during active disease. Sequenced input: peripheral blood. DNA of the CDR3: TGTGCCAGCTCTCTTCCAGGGAAGGTTCATGAGCAGTTCTTC. Translating gives CASSLPGKVHEQFF.